The entry below gives a single TCR beta chain sequence along with its context. Germline assignment: CDR1 SGHNT and CDR2 YYREEE (reference sequence). Unmatched junction bases numbered 5, after V lost 0 bases and J lost 4 bases. The CDR3 covers 16 residues. Per the authors' pipeline: Amplification with reference gene primers provided the estimates of nucleated cell counts. The data were produced by immunoSEQ multiplex PCR, yet TCRdb's version contains in-frame clones alone and is incomplete. The DNA was the basis for D and trimming; V, J and clone size are from that table. Among a few hundred thousand clones listed, around 82% were seen once. The data were taken from a study of blood T cell repertoires in COVID-19. Study details: Sites in the United States, Italy and Spain provided acute and convalescent COVID-19 samples. PBMCs, B-cell-depleted T cells, or T cells provided the cDNA or gDNA that made up the material.

The sequencing sample was made of peripheral blood. The sequence came from a man aged 50 or older with active or convalescent COVID-19. The gene calls are TRBV5-4 and TRBJ2-7, with TRBD2 matching 12 bases. The chain's CDR3 is CASSLEPSGGAYEQYF. The CDR3 coding sequence is TGTGCCAGCAGCTTGGAACCTAGCGGGGGGGCTTACGAGCAGTACTTC.